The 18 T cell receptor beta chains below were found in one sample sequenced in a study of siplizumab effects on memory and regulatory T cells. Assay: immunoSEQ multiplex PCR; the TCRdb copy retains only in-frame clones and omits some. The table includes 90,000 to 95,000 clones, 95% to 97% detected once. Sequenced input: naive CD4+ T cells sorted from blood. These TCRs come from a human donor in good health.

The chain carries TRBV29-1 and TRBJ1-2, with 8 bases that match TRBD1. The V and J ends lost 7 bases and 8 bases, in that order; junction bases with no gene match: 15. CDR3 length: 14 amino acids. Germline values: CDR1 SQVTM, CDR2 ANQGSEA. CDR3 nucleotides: TGCAGCGCCCGGGGACAGGAAACCTCAAGCGGCTACACCTTC. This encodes CSARGQETSSGYTF.

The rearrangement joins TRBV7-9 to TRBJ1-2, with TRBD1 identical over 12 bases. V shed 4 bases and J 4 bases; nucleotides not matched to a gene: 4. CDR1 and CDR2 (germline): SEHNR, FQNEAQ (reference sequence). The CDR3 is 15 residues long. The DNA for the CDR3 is TGTGCCAGCAGCTCCACGGGACAGGGGGCCTATGGCTACACCTTC. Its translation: CASSSTGQGAYGYTF.

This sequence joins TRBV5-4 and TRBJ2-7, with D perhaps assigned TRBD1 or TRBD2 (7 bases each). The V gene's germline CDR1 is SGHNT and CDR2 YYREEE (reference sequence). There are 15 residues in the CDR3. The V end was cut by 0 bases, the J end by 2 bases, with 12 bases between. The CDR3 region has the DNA TGTGCCAGCAGCTTGGAGGGGGCGGGAGCCTACGAGCAGTACTTC. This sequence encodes CASSLEGAGAYEQYF.

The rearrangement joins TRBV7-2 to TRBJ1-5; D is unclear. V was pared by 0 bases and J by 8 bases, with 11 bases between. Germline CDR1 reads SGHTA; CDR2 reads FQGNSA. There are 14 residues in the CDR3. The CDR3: CASSLALIREPQHF. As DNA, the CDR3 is TGTGCCAGCAGCTTAGCGCTGATTAGGGAGCCCCAGCATTTT.

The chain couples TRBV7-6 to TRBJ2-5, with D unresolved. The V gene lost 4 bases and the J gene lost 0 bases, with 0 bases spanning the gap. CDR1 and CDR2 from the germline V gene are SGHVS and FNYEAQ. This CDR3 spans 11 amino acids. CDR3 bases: TGTGCCAGCAGCTACCAAGAGACCCAGTACTTC. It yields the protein CASSYQETQYF.

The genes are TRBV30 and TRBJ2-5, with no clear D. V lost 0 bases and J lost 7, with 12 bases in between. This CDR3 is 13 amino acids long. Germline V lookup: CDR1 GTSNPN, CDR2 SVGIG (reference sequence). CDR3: CAWSVQATGTQYF. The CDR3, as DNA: TGTGCCTGGAGTGTACAAGCGACGGGGACCCAGTACTTC.

CDR3 sequence reads: CASSLDRVDGYTF. The CDR3, as DNA: TGTGCCAGCAGCTTGGACAGAGTAGATGGCTACACCTTC. The chain employs TRBV7-9 and TRBJ1-2; maybe TRBD1 (6 bases). The CDR3 contains 13 residues. The germline gives CDR1 SEHNR, CDR2 FQNEAQ (reference sequence). Trimming left V 3 bases short and J 6 bases short, with 11 bases between. The full variable domain, in which reference TRBV7-9 and TRBJ1-2 provide the parts outside the CDR3, is DTGVSQNPRHKITKRGQNVTFRCDPISEHNRLYWYRQTLGQGPEFLTYFQNEAQLEKSRLLSDRFSAERPKGSFSTLEIQRTEQGDSAMYLCASSLDRVDGYTFGSGTRLTVV.

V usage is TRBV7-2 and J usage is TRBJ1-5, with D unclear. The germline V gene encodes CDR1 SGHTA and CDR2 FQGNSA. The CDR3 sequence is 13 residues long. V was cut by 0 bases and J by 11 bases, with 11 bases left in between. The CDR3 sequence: CASSLASVQAQHF. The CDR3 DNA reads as TGTGCCAGCAGCTTAGCCTCCGTGCAAGCCCAGCATTTT.

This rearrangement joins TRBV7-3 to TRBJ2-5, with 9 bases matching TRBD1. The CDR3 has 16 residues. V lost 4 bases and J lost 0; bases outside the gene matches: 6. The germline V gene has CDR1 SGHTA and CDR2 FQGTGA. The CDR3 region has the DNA TGTGCCAGCAGCTCTCCCGGACAGGGGAACCAAGAGACCCAGTACTTC. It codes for CASSSPGQGNQETQYF.

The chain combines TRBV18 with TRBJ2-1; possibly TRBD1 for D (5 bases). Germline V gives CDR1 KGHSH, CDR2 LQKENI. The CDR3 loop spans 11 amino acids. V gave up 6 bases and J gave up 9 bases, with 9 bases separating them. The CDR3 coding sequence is TGTGCCAGCTCGCCCGACAGTGAGCAGTTCTTC. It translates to CASSPDSEQFF.

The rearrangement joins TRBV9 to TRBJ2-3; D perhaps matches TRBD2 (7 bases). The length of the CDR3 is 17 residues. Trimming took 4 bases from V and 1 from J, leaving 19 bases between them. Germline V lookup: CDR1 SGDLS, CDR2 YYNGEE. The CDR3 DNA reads TGTGCCAGCAGCCCCCGTCGGGCGGGGGCGGGCACAGATACGCAGTATTTT. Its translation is CASSPRRAGAGTDTQYF.

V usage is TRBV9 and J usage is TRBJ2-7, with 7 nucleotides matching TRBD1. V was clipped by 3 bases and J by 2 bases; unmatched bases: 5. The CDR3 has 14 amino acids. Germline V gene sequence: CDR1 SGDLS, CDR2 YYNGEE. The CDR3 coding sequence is TGTGCCAGCAGCGCCGGGACAGACCCCTACGAGCAGTACTTC. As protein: CASSAGTDPYEQYF. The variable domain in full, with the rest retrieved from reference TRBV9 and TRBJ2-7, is DSGVTQTPKHLITATGQRVTLRCSPRSGDLSVYWYQQSLDQGLQFLIQYYNGEERAKGNILERFSAQQFPDLHSELNLSSLELGDSALYFCASSAGTDPYEQYFGPGTRLTVT.

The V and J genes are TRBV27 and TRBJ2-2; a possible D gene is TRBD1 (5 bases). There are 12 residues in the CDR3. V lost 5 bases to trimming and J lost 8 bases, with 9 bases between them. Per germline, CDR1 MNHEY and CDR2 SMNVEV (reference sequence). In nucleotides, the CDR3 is TGTGCCAGCAGTCCCAACAGGGGGGAGCTGTTTTTT. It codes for CASSPNRGELFF.

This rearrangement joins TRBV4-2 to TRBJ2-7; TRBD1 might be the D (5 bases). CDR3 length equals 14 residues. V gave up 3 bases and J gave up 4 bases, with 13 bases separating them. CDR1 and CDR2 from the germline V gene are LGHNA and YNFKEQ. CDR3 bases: TGTGCCAGCAGCCAGCGGACAAAGGGATACGAGCAGTACTTC. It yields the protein CASSQRTKGYEQYF.

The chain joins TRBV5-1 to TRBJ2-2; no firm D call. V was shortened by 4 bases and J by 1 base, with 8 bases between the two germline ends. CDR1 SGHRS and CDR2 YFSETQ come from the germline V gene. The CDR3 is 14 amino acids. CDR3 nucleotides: TGCGCCAGCAGCGAGAATAAGAACACCGGGGAGCTGTTTTTT. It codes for CASSENKNTGELFF.

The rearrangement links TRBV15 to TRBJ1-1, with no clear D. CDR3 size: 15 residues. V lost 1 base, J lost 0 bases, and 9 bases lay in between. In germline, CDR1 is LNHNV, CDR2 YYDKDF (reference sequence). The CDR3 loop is CATSRVVSMNTEAFF. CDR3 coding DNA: TGTGCCACCAGCAGAGTTGTCAGCATGAACACTGAAGCTTTCTTT.

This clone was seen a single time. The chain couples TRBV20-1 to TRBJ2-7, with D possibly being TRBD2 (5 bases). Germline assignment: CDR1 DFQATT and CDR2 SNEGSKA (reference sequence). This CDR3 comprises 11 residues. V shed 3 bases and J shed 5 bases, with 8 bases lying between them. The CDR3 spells CSASGVDEQYF. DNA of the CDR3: TGCAGTGCTAGCGGGGTTGACGAGCAGTACTTC.

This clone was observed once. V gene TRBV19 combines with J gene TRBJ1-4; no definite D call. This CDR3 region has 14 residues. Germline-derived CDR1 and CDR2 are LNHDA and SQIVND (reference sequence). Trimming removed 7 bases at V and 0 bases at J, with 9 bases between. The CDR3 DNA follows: TGTGCCAGTAATGCAGGAGCAACTAATGAAAAACTGTTTTTT. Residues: CASNAGATNEKLFF.